This TCR beta chain came from a study of cytomegalovirus exposure and HLA in healthy donors. Overall study findings and caveats: The later analysis indicated that the majority of CMV-associated TCR beta chains appeared HLA-restricted. A later analysis associated 16,000 or so TCR beta sequences with HLA alleles at a 0.05 false discovery rate.

For this clone: The antigen remains unidentified.

Per germline, CDR1 LNHDA and CDR2 SQIVND (reference sequence). The CDR3 covers 12 residues. Trimming cost V 5 bases and J 8 bases; bases outside gene matches: 4. The PCR contained 60 Vbeta and 13 Jbeta primers. The data were produced by immunoSEQ multiplex PCR, yet TCRdb's version contains in-frame clones alone and is incomplete. The table records roughly 200,000 clones, over 80% of them present only once. The clonotype originates from a man in his thirties or forties in good health and CMV-seronegative. This rearrangement joins TRBV19 to TRBJ1-2; 8 bases align to TRBD1. Source material: PBMCs. This chain's CDR3 is CASSATGGGYTF. The CDR3 coding sequence is TGTGCCAGTAGTGCCACAGGGGGGGGCTACACCTTC. The full variable domain, in which reference TRBV19 and TRBJ1-2 provide the parts outside the CDR3, is DGGITQSPKYLFRKEGQNVTLSCEQNLNHDAMYWYRQDPGQGLRLIYYSQIVNDFQKGDIAEGYSVSREKKESFPLTVTSAQKNPTAFYLCASSATGGGYTFGSGTRLTVV.